This T cell receptor beta chain appears in the sequencing data of a study of blood T cell repertoires in COVID-19. TCRdb's table, derived via immunoSEQ multiplex PCR, lists solely in-frame clones and lacks some. In the table there are a few hundred thousand clones, approximately 88% of which are singletons. After removal of 6 bases from V and 6 bases from J, the junction contained 9 bases not matched to a gene. The germline gives CDR1 SNHLY, CDR2 FYNNEI. This CDR3 is 15 amino acids long. Sequencing used peripheral blood. This sequence was found in a man aged 40-55 years with acute or convalescent COVID-19. This chain connects TRBV2 to TRBJ1-5; 9 bases agree with TRBD1. For the CDR3, the DNA is TGTGCCAGCAGCAGGACAGGGGAAGTGGGTCAGCCCCAGCATTTT. Its translation is CASSRTGEVGQPQHF.